This is a list of T cell receptor beta chains from one sample in a study of blood T cell repertoires in COVID-19. Generated by immunoSEQ multiplex PCR, the TCRdb table keeps only in-frame clones and is missing some. Of approximately 480,000 clones detected, 89% appear once; the ten largest clones hold 0.9%. Sequenced: peripheral blood. The receptors originated from a young man with COVID-19, enrolled during active disease. CDR3s include the opening cysteine and the closing phenylalanine or tryptophan. D genes are given only for firm matches. Clone size, where shown, is once, few, many, or a class for clones that have expanded.

D: TRBD2; J: TRBJ2-5; size: NA; V: TRBV4-1; DNA: TGCGCCAGCAGCCGAGGACTAGCGGGGAAGTGGGAGACCCAGTACTTC; CDR3: CASSRGLAGKWETQYF
D: NA; J: TRBJ1-5; size: NA; V: TRBV6-5; DNA: TGTGCCAGCAGTTGGGCAGGGACTGGCAATCAGCCCCAGCATTTT; CDR3: CASSWAGTGNQPQHF
D: TRBD1; J: TRBJ2-5; size: NA; V: TRBV3-1/TRBV3-2; DNA: TGTGCCAGCAGCTCCTCTAGGGGGCAGACCCAGTACTTC; CDR3: CASSSSRGQTQYF
D: TRBD2; J: TRBJ2-1; size: few; V: TRBV4-2; DNA: TGTGCCAGCAGCCAAGATGGGGCTAGCGGTTACAATGAGCAGTTCTTC; CDR3: CASSQDGASGYNEQFF
D: TRBD2; J: TRBJ2-3; size: NA; V: TRBV7-6; DNA: TGTGCCAGCAGCTTTATGGGGAAGCGGGGGCCCCCAAGCACAGATACGCAGTATTTT; CDR3: CASSFMGKRGPPSTDTQYF
D: TRBD1; J: TRBJ1-2; size: NA; V: TRBV9; DNA: TGTGCCAGCAGCCTAACAGGGGGCCTAGACTATGGCTACACCTTC; CDR3: CASSLTGGLDYGYTF
D: TRBD2; J: TRBJ2-3; size: once; V: TRBV5-5; DNA: TGTGCCAGCAGCTTTACCCTGACTAGCGGGGGGGCAGATACGCAGTATTTT; CDR3: CASSFTLTSGGADTQYF
D: TRBD1; J: TRBJ2-7; size: once; V: TRBV5-1; DNA: TGCGCCAGCAGCTACGCGGGACAGGGGGCTATCGAGCAGTACTTC; CDR3: CASSYAGQGAIEQYF
D: NA; J: TRBJ1-2; size: NA; V: TRBV5-1; DNA: TGCGCCAGCAGCTTGGATCGGGATGGTGGCTACACCTTC; CDR3: CASSLDRDGGYTF
D: NA; J: TRBJ2-3; size: NA; V: TRBV29-1; DNA: TGCAGCGTTGCAACTACGACAGGCACAGATACGCAGTATTTT; CDR3: CSVATTTGTDTQYF
D: NA; J: TRBJ1-1; size: NA; V: TRBV18; DNA: TGTGCCAGCTCAGCCGGGAGTTCGGACACTGAAGCTTTCTTT; CDR3: CASSAGSSDTEAFF
D: NA; J: TRBJ1-2; size: NA; V: TRBV6-5; DNA: TGTGCCAGCAACCTGGGGGGGGTTAACTATGGCTACACCTTC; CDR3: CASNLGGVNYGYTF
D: NA; J: TRBJ2-5; size: NA; V: TRBV30; DNA: TGTGCCTGGAGTGTTCCCGGGACCCAGTACTTC; CDR3: CAWSVPGTQYF
D: TRBD1; J: TRBJ1-2; size: NA; V: TRBV2; DNA: TGTGCCAGCAGTGGACAGGGGTTGGGCTATGGCTACACCTTC; CDR3: CASSGQGLGYGYTF
D: NA; J: TRBJ2-2; size: NA; V: TRBV28; DNA: TGTGCCAGCGAGATTCAGGGGAACACCGGGGAGCTGTTTTTT; CDR3: CASEIQGNTGELFF
D: NA; J: TRBJ1-1; size: many; V: TRBV3-1/TRBV3-2; DNA: TGTGCCAGCAACCCAAGAGGGCAGAACACTGAAGCTTTCTTT; CDR3: CASNPRGQNTEAFF
D: NA; J: TRBJ1-5; size: NA; V: TRBV6-5; DNA: TGTGCCAGCAACCTCGGGATTTATAGCAATCAGCCCCAGCATTTT; CDR3: CASNLGIYSNQPQHF
D: NA; J: TRBJ2-2; size: few; V: TRBV4-1; DNA: TGCGCCAGCAGCCAAGATGTAGTATGGACCGGGGAGCTGTTTTTT; CDR3: CASSQDVVWTGELFF
D: TRBD1; J: TRBJ2-7; size: NA; V: TRBV5-4; DNA: TGTGCCAGCAGCCAGGGACAGGGGGTTTCGTACGAGCAGTACTTC; CDR3: CASSQGQGVSYEQYF
D: TRBD1; J: TRBJ2-3; size: NA; V: TRBV11-2; DNA: TGTGCCAGCAGCTTAGGGTCGGGACAGGGAACAGATACGCAGTATTTT; CDR3: CASSLGSGQGTDTQYF
D: NA; J: TRBJ2-3; size: NA; V: TRBV3-1/TRBV3-2; DNA: TGTGCCAGCAGCCGAGGATACCAAATGCGATGGGATACGCAGTATTTT; CDR3: CASSRGYQMRWDTQYF
D: NA; J: TRBJ2-1; size: NA; V: TRBV6-1; DNA: TGTGCCAGCAGTGAATTTGGGGCCCCGCTCTACAATGAGCAGTTCTTC; CDR3: CASSEFGAPLYNEQFF
D: NA; J: TRBJ2-1; size: NA; V: TRBV24-1; DNA: TGTGCCACCAGTGATCCCTTGATATCTAGCGACAATGAGCAGTTCTTC; CDR3: CATSDPLISSDNEQFF
D: NA; J: TRBJ1-6; size: NA; V: TRBV7-9; DNA: TGTGCCAGCAGCTCGGACAGTTTCAGCTCCTATAATTCACCCCTCCACTTT; CDR3: CASSSDSFSSYNSPLHF
D: TRBD2; J: TRBJ2-2; size: NA; V: TRBV20-1; DNA: TGCAGTGCTAGTTGGGGCCTAGCGGGAGAGGGGGCCGGGGAGCTGTTTTTT; CDR3: CSASWGLAGEGAGELFF
D: TRBD2; J: TRBJ2-7; size: NA; V: TRBV19; DNA: TGTGCCAGTAGTCCGCGAGGGGGGACTAGCGGAAGATACGAGCAGTACTTC; CDR3: CASSPRGGTSGRYEQYF
D: NA; J: TRBJ2-1; size: once; V: TRBV18; DNA: TGTGCCAGCTCACCTATGACTGCATCCTACAATGAGCAGTTCTTC; CDR3: CASSPMTASYNEQFF
D: NA; J: TRBJ2-5; size: NA; V: TRBV7-2; DNA: TGTGCCAGCAGCTTAAACGGAGGGAAAGAGACCCAGTACTTC; CDR3: CASSLNGGKETQYF
D: TRBD2; J: TRBJ2-7; size: many; V: TRBV10-3; DNA: TGTGCCATCAACCCTAGCGGGAGAGTCGACGAGCAGTACTTC; CDR3: CAINPSGRVDEQYF
D: TRBD2; J: TRBJ2-1; size: NA; V: TRBV15; DNA: TGTGCCACCAGCAGAGATCCTTCGGCGGGGGGTGAAGAGCAGTTCTTC; CDR3: CATSRDPSAGGEEQFF
D: NA; J: TRBJ1-3; size: NA; V: TRBV12-3/TRBV12-4; DNA: TGTGCCAGCAGTTACCCCGGGACTGCCACCATATATTTT; CDR3: CASSYPGTATIYF
D: TRBD2; J: TRBJ2-2; size: once; V: TRBV5-4; DNA: TGTGCCAGCAGCTTGGGATTAGCGGGATCGAACACCGGGGAGCTGTTTTTT; CDR3: CASSLGLAGSNTGELFF
D: TRBD1; J: TRBJ2-1; size: NA; V: TRBV9; DNA: TGTGCCAGCAGCGTAGTAGGTGGGGGTACAGGGGACAATGAGCAGTTCTTC; CDR3: CASSVVGGGTGDNEQFF
D: NA; J: TRBJ2-5; size: NA; V: TRBV2; DNA: TGTGCCAGCAGTCCAACAACTAGCCAAGAGACCCAGTACTTC; CDR3: CASSPTTSQETQYF
D: NA; J: TRBJ2-1; size: NA; V: TRBV3-1/TRBV3-2; DNA: TGTGCCAGCAGCGACCGAAGCGGGTTGACCTACAATGAGCAGTTCTTC; CDR3: CASSDRSGLTYNEQFF
D: TRBD2; J: TRBJ2-3; size: NA; V: TRBV9; DNA: TGTGCCAGCAGCGCACTGGGGACTAGCGGTCGCACAGATACGCAGTATTTT; CDR3: CASSALGTSGRTDTQYF
D: NA; J: TRBJ1-6; size: NA; V: TRBV13; DNA: TGTGCCAGCAGTTCCGGCCTGAGGATGCGGTCACCCCTCCACTTT; CDR3: CASSSGLRMRSPLHF
D: NA; J: TRBJ2-7; size: NA; V: TRBV5-1; DNA: TGCGCCAGCAGATTTGACTTAGCCTACGAGCAGTACTTC; CDR3: CASRFDLAYEQYF
D: TRBD1; J: TRBJ1-1; size: NA; V: TRBV4-1; DNA: TGCGCCAGCAGCCACACCTCGAGGGGGCCGAACACTGAAGCTTTCTTT; CDR3: CASSHTSRGPNTEAFF
D: NA; J: TRBJ1-6; size: NA; V: TRBV15; DNA: TGTGCCACCAGCAGCCTGGACAGTGTTTCACCCCTCCACTTT; CDR3: CATSSLDSVSPLHF
D: TRBD2; J: TRBJ2-3; size: NA; V: TRBV13; DNA: TGTGCCAGCAGCTTTGGAGCTAGCGGGGGTTTACCTAGCACAGATACGCAGTATTTT; CDR3: CASSFGASGGLPSTDTQYF
D: NA; J: TRBJ2-7; size: few; V: TRBV4-1; DNA: TGCGCCAGCAGCCAAGGGACAGACTTAGGGCAGTACTTC; CDR3: CASSQGTDLGQYF
D: NA; J: TRBJ2-2; size: once; V: TRBV3-1/TRBV3-2; DNA: TGTGCCAGCAGCGTAGACAGAGTGAACACCGGGGAGCTGTTTTTT; CDR3: CASSVDRVNTGELFF